A single sample is the source of the 5 T cell receptor beta chains below, sequenced in a study of blood T cells in healthy people across ages. Sample-barcoded 5' priming and a J-beta primer mix drove a second PCR of about 7 to 12 cycles. TCRdb ran MiXCR on the 5' RACE reads and lists one entry per CDR3 protein. The top ten hold around 29% of the sample, which has about 280,000 distinct CDR3 sequences, 25% to 30% seen once. The sequenced sample consisted of blood. Receptor source: a woman between 70 and 85 years old in good health.

This clonotype turned up a few times. The chain uses TRBV5-1 and TRBJ2-1; 7 bases are shared with TRBD2. The germline V gene has CDR1 SGHRS and CDR2 YFSETQ. This CDR3 contains 17 residues. The V segment lost 3 bases and the J segment 3 bases; nucleotides outside the gene matches: 12. The CDR3 spells CASSSHTGTIGYNEQFF. The CDR3 nucleotides are TGCGCCAGCAGCTCGCACACCGGGACTATCGGCTACAATGAGCAGTTCTTC.

This clonotype was counted a few times. This chain uses TRBV24-1 with TRBJ2-2; D not resolved. Trimming cost V 5 bases and J 6 bases, with 3 bases left between them. Looked up from germline, CDR1 is KGHDR and CDR2 is SFDVKD. The CDR3 contains 11 residues. The CDR3 loop is CATSAAGELFF. The CDR3 coding sequence is TGTGCCACCAGTGCGGCCGGGGAGCTGTTTTTT.

This clonotype has more than one count but fewer than ten. One end of the junction varies from germline; a read error may be responsible. This chain uses TRBV5-1 with TRBJ1-1; 9 bases line up with TRBD1. Germline lookup yields CDR1 SGHRS and CDR2 YFSETQ. The CDR3 spans 14 residues. Here the CDR3 DNA reads TGCGCCGGCAGCACGGGGACAGGGAGCTCTGAAGCTTTCTTT. Protein sequence: CAGSTGTGSSEAFF.

This clonotype was detected a few times. The chain combines TRBV4-1 with TRBJ1-4, with unresolved D. The CDR3 contains 16 residues. Germline V gene sequence: CDR1 MGHRA, CDR2 YSYEKL. Trimming shortened V by 1 base and J by 0 bases, and 9 bases separated the two germline ends. CDR3 nucleotides: TGCGCCAGCAGCCAAGTTGCGAATCCAACTAATGAAAAACTGTTTTTT. Translating gives CASSQVANPTNEKLFF.

J is TRBJ2-3 and V is TRBV20-1; TRBD2 might be the D (6 bases). This CDR3 has 17 amino acids. Trimming removed 0 bases at V and 4 bases at J, with 20 bases between. The germline CDR1 and CDR2 sequences are DFQATT and SNEGSKA (reference sequence). This CDR3 is CSARDFWGTPPADTQYF. CDR3 sequence (DNA): TGCAGTGCTAGAGATTTTTGGGGGACTCCCCCTGCAGATACGCAGTATTTT.